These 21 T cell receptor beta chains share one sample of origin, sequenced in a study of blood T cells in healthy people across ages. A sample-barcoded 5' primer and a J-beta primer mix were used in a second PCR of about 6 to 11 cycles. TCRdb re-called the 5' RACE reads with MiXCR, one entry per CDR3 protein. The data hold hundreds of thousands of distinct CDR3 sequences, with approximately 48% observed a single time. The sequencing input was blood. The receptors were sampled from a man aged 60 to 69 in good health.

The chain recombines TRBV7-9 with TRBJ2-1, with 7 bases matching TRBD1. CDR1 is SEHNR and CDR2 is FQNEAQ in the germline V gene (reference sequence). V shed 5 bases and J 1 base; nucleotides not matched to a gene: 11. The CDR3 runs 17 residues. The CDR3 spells CASSPKTDRESYNEQFF. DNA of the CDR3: TGTGCCAGCAGCCCGAAGACCGACAGGGAGTCCTACAATGAGCAGTTCTTC.

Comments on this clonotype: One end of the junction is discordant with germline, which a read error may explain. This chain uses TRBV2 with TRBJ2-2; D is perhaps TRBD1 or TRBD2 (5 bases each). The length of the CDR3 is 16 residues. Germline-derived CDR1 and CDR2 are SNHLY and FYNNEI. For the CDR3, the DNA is TGTGCCAGCAGCGAAGGGACGGCTACGAACACCGGGGAGCTGTTTTTT. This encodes CASSEGTATNTGELFF.

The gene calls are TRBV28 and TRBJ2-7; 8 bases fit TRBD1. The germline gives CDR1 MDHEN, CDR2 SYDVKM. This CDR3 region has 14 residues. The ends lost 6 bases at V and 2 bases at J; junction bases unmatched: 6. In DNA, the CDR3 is TGTGCCAGCAGGGAACAGGGGGAAGCCTACGAGCAGTACTTC. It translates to CASREQGEAYEQYF.

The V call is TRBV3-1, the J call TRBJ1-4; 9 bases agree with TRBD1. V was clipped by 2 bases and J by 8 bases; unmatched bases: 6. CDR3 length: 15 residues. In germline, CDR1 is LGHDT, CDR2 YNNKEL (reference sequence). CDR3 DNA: TGTGCCAGCAGCCAATCTGACAGGGGGAACGAAAAACTGTTTTTT. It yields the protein CASSQSDRGNEKLFF.

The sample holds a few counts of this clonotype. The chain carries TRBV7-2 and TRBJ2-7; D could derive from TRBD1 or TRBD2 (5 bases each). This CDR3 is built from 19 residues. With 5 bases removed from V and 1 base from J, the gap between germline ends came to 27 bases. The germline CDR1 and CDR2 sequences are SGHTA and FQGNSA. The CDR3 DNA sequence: TGTGCCAGCAGCCTAAAGTTCCCCCTAGGGGACCGTAATTCCTACGAGCAGTACTTC. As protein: CASSLKFPLGDRNSYEQYF.

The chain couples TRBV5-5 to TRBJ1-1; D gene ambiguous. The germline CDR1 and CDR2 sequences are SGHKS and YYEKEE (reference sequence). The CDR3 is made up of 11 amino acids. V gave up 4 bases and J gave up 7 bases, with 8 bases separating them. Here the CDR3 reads CASSRTNEAFF. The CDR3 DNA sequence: TGTGCCAGCAGCCGTACGAATGAAGCTTTCTTT. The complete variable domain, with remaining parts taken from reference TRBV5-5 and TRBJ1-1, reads DAGVTQSPTHLIKTRGQQVTLRCSPISGHKSVSWYQQVLGQGPQFIFQYYEKEERGRGNFPDRFSARQFPNYSSELNVNALLLGDSALYLCASSRTNEAFFGQGTRLTVV.

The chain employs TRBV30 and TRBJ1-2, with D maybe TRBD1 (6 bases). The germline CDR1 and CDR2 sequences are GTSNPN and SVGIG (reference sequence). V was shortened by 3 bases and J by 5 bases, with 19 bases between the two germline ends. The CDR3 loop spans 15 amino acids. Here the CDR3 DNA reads TGTGCCTGGAGAAAGGGGGACCGTCTGGGGTATGGCTACACCTTC. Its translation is CAWRKGDRLGYGYTF.

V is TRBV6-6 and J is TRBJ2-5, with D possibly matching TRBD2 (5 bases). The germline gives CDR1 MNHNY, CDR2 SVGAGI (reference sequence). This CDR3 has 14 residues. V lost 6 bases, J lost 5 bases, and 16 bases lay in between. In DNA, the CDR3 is TGTGCCAGCAGCGGAGGATTTTCGAGGGAGACCCAGTACTTC. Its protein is CASSGGFSRETQYF.

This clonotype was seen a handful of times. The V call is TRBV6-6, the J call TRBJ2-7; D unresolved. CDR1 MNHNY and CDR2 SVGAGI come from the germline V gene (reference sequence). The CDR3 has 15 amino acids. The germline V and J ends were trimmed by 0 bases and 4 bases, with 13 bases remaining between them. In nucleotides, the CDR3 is TGTGCCAGCAGTTACTCGAGTTTTTCAGGATACGAGCAGTACTTC. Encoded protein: CASSYSSFSGYEQYF.

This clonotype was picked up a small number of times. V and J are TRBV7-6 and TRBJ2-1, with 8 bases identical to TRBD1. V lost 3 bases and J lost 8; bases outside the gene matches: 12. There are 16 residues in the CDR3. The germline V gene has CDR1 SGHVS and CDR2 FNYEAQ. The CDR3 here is CASSLSRGLRGDEQFF. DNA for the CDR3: TGTGCCAGCAGCTTGTCCAGGGGGCTTAGAGGCGATGAGCAGTTCTTC.

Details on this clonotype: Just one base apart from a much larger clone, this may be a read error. Here the CDR3 reads CASSFPDRGRDGHTF. The CDR3 nucleotides read TGTGCCAGCAGTTTCCCGGACAGGGGTCGGGATGGCCACACCTTC. The rearrangement links TRBV12-3 or TRBV12-4 to TRBJ1-2; 9 positions agree with TRBD1. The CDR3 loop spans 15 amino acids.

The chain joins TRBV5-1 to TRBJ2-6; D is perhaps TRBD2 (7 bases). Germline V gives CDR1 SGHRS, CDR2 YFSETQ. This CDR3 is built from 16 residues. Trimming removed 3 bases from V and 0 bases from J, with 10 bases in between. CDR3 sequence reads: CASSSGGHSGANVLTF. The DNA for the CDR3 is TGCGCCAGCAGCTCGGGGGGACACTCTGGGGCCAACGTCCTGACTTTC.

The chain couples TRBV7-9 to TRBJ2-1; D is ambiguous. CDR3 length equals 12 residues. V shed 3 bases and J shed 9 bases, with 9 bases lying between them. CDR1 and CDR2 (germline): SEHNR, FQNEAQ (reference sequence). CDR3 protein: CASSFGRSEQFF. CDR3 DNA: TGTGCCAGCAGCTTCGGAAGGAGTGAGCAGTTCTTC. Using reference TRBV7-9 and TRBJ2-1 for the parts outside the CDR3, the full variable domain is DTGVSQNPRHKITKRGQNVTFRCDPISEHNRLYWYRQTLGQGPEFLTYFQNEAQLEKSRLLSDRFSAERPKGSFSTLEIQRTEQGDSAMYLCASSFGRSEQFFGPGTRLTVL.

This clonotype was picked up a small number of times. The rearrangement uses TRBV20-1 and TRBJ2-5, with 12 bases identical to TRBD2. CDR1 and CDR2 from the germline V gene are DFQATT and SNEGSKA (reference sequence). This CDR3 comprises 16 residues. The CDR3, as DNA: TGCAGCGGTTCAAAGTCTAGCGGGGGGGCTGGGGAGACCCAGTACTTC. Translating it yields CSGSKSSGGAGETQYF.

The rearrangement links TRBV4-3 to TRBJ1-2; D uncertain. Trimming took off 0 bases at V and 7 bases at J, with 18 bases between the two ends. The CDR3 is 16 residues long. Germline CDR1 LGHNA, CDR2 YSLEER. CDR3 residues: CASSQDRALTARGYTF. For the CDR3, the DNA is TGCGCCAGCAGCCAAGATAGGGCCCTCACTGCCCGTGGCTACACCTTC.

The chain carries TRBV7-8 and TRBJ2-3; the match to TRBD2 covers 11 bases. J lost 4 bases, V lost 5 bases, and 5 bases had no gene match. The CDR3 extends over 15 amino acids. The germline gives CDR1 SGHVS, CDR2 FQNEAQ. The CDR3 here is CASSVSGGAADTQYF. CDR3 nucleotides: TGTGCCAGCAGCGTTAGCGGGGGGGCCGCAGATACGCAGTATTTT.

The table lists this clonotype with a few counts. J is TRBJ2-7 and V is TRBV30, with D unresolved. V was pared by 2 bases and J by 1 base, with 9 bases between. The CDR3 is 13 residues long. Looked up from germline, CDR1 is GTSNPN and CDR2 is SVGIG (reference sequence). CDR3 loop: CAWSSSSSYEQYF. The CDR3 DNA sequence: TGTGCCTGGAGTTCAAGTTCTTCCTACGAGCAGTACTTC.

The CDR3 region is CASSPLATRTSGLNNEQFF. CDR3 nucleotide sequence: TGTGCCAGCAGCCCACTAGCAACTCGTACTAGCGGGTTAAACAATGAGCAGTTCTTC. This chain uses TRBV7-9 with TRBJ2-1; 9 positions agree with TRBD2. This CDR3 has 19 residues. Unmatched junction bases numbered 19, after V lost 5 bases and J lost 5 bases. CDR1 and CDR2 from the germline V gene are SEHNR and FQNEAQ (reference sequence).

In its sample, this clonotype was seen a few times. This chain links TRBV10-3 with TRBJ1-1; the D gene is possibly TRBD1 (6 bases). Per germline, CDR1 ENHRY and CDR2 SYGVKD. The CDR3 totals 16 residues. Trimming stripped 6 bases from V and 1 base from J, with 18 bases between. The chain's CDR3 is CAIRTHRDLANTEAFF. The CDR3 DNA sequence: TGTGCCATCAGAACCCACAGGGATTTGGCGAACACTGAAGCTTTCTTT.

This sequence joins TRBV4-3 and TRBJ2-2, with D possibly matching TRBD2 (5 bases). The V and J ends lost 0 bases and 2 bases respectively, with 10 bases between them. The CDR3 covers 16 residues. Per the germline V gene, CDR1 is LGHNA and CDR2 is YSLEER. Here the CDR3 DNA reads TGCGCCAGCAGCCAAGAGAGGGCAGCCAACACCGGGGAGCTGTTTTTT. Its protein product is CASSQERAANTGELFF.

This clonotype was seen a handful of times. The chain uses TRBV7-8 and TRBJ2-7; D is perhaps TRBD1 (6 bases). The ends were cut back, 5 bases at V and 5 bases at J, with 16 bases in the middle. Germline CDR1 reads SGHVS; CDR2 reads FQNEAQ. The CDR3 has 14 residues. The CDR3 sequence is CASSPSPRGNEQYF. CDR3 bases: TGTGCCAGCAGCCCAAGTCCCAGGGGTAACGAGCAGTACTTC.